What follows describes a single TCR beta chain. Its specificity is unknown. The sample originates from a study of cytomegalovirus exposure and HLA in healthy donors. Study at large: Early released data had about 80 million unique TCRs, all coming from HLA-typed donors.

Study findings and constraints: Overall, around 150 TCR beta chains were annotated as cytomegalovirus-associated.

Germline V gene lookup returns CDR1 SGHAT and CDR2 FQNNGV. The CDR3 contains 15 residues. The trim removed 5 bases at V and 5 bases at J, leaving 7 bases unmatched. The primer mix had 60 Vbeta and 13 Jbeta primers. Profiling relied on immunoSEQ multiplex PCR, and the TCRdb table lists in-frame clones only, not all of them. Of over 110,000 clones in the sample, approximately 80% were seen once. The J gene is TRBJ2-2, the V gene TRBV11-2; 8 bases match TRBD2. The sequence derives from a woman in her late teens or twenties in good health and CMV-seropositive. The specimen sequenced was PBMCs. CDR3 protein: CASSALTGGTGELFF. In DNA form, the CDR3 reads TGTGCCAGCAGCGCCTTAACGGGGGGGACCGGGGAGCTGTTTTTT.